Listed here are 5 T cell receptor beta chains from one sample, sequenced in a study of long-term antiretroviral therapy in people with HIV. The immunoSEQ assay was v3.0, run at survey level. This table comes from immunoSEQ multiplex PCR, and its TCRdb copy is limited to in-frame clones, with some not included. The sample has some 47,000 clones; roughly 96% are singletons. The sample here was unsorted PBMCs, taken 3.7 years after starting antiretroviral therapy. The receptors were sampled from a woman aged 50 to 60 with HIV.

This rearrangement joins TRBV6-1 to TRBJ1-6; TRBD1 aligns across 8 bases. V trimming: 4 bases; J trimming: 10 bases; junction bases outside the gene matches: 9. The CDR3 loop spans 15 amino acids. CDR1 and CDR2 from the germline V gene are MNHNS and SASEGT. The CDR3 region is CASSGGTGLNSPLHF. The CDR3 nucleotides are TGTGCCAGCAGTGGAGGGACAGGTCTTAACTCACCCCTCCACTTT.

The V gene is TRBV2, the J gene TRBJ2-3; TRBD2 might be the D (7 bases). The CDR3 loop spans 16 amino acids. V shed 2 bases and J shed 4 bases, with 16 bases lying between them. The germline CDR1 and CDR2 sequences are SNHLY and FYNNEI. DNA for the CDR3: TGTGCCAGCAGTGAATTGGGGGGGGGCGAGGCAGATACGCAGTATTTT. It specifies CASSELGGGEADTQYF. Full variable domain (missing parts from reference TRBV2 and TRBJ2-3): EPEVTQTPSHQVTQMGQEVILRCVPISNHLYFYWYRQILGQKVEFLVSFYNNEISEKSEIFDDQFSVERPDGSNFTLKIRSTKLEDSAMYFCASSELGGGEADTQYFGPGTRLTVL.

The chain carries TRBV2 and TRBJ2-7; TRBD2 is a possible D gene (6 bases). Trimming removed 11 bases at V and 3 bases at J, with 23 bases between. The germline CDR1 and CDR2 sequences are SNHLY and FYNNEI. The CDR3 is made up of 15 amino acids. CDR3 nucleotide sequence: TGTGCCTCCGGGACTGACTCCATCCTCCACTACGAGCAGTACTTC. This translates into CASGTDSILHYEQYF. Supplemented by reference TRBV2 and TRBJ2-7, the full variable domain reads EPEVTQTPSHQVTQMGQEVILRCVPISNHLYFYWYRQILGQKVEFLVSFYNNEISEKSEIFDDQFSVERPDGSNFTLKIRSTKLEDSAMYFCASGTDSILHYEQYFGPGTRLTVT.

The CDR3 protein is CASSGQLNGYTF. The CDR3 DNA sequence: TGTGCCAGCAGTGGGCAGTTGAATGGCTACACCTTC. The rearrangement joins TRBV2 to TRBJ1-2; D not certain. Deletions cut 4 bases from V and 6 bases from J, with 9 bases between. The germline gives CDR1 SNHLY, CDR2 FYNNEI. The CDR3 has 12 residues.

The J gene is TRBJ2-5, the V gene TRBV29-1; 8 bases align to TRBD1. This CDR3 contains 13 residues. CDR1 and CDR2 (germline): SQVTM, ANQGSEA. With 6 bases clipped from V and 1 base from J, the junction kept 4 bases outside the gene matches. CDR3 DNA: TGCAGCGTCTCGGACAGGGCCCAAGAGACCCAGTACTTC. It specifies CSVSDRAQETQYF.